The clone carrying this T cell receptor (beta chain) appeared a few times. The data derive from a study of blood T cell repertoires in COVID-19. Clones were read by immunoSEQ multiplex PCR, and TCRdb kept only the in-frame ones, dropping some. The sample yields some 96,000 clones, less than 85% seen once. Trimming pared 8 bases from V and 4 bases from J, leaving 8 bases between. This CDR3 region has 12 residues. Germline-derived CDR1 and CDR2 are MDHEN and SYDVKM. The TCR comes from a human donor in a cohort sampled during active COVID-19. The chain employs TRBV28 and TRBJ1-4; the D gene is possibly TRBD1 (6 bases). Sequencing was performed on peripheral blood. The CDR3 DNA follows: TGTGCCAGCCACAGGGTTAATGAAAAACTGTTTTTT. Its translation is CASHRVNEKLFF.